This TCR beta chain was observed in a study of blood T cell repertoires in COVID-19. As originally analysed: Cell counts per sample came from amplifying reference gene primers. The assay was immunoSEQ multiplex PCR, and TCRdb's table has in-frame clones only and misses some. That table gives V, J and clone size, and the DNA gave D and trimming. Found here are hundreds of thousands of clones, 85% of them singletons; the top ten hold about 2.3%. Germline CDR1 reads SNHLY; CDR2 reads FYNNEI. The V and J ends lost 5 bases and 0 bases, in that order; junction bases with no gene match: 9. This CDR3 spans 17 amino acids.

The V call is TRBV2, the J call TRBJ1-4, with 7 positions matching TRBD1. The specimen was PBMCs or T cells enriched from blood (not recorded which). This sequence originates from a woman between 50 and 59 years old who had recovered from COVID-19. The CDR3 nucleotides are TGTGCCAGCAGTTTAACAGGGGCCCTTGCAACTAATGAAAAACTGTTTTTT. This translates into CASSLTGALATNEKLFF.